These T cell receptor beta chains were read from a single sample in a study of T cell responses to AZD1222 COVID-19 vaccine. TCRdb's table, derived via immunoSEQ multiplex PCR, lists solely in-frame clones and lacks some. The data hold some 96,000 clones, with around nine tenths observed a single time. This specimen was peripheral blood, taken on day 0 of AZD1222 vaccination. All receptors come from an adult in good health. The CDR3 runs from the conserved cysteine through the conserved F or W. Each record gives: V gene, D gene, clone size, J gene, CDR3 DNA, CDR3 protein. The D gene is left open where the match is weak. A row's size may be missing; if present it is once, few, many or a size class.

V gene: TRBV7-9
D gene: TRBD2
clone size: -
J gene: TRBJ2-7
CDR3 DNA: TGTGCCAGCACCCCCGGGGGGCGGGGGGTTTACGAGCAGTACTTC
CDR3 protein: CASTPGGRGVYEQYF

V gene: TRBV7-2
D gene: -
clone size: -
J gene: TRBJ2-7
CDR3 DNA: TGTGCCAGCAGCATCGGACAGACCTCCTACGAGCAGTACTTC
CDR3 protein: CASSIGQTSYEQYF

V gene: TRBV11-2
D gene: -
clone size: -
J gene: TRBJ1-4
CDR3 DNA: TGTGCCAGCAGCTTATACGGAGTCAGGGCGTTAAATGAAAAACTGTTTTTT
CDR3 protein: CASSLYGVRALNEKLFF

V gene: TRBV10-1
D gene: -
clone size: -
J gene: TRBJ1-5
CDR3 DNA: TGCGCCAGCAGTGGGGGAATGGGTCAGCCCCAGCATTTT
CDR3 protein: CASSGGMGQPQHF

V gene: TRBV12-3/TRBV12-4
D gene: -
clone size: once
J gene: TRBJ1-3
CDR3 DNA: TGTGCCAGCAGTTTTAACCCTAGGGACACCATATATTTT
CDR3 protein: CASSFNPRDTIYF

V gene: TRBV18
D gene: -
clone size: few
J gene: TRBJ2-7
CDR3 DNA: TGTGCCAGCTCACCGGAGGACAGTAGCTCCTACGAGCAGTACTTC
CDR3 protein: CASSPEDSSSYEQYF

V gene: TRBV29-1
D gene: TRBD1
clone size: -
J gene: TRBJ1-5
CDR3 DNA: TGCAGCGTTGAAGAAACGGTCGACAGGGGGCGAGTCCACCGACATCAGCCCCAGCATTTT
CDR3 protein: CSVEETVDRGRVHRHQPQHF

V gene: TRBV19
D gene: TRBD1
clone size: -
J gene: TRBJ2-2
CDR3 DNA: TGTGCCAGTAGTAAAGGGGGCAGGGGGAGCACCGGGGAGCTGTTTTTT
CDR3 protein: CASSKGGRGSTGELFF

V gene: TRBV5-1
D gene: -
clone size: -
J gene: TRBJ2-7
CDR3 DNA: TGCGCCAGCAGCCCGCTAGACGGGGGCTACGAGCAGTACTTC
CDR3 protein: CASSPLDGGYEQYF

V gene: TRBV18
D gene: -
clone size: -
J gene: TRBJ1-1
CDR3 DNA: TGTGCCAGCTCACCCACACAGGGTCAAATGAACACTGAAGCTTTCTTT
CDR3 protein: CASSPTQGQMNTEAFF

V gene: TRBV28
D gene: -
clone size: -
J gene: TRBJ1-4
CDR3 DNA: TGTGCCAGCTCGACAACTGAAAAACTGTTTTTT
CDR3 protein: CASSTTEKLFF

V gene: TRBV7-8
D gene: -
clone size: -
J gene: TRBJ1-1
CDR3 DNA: TGTGCCAGCAGCCTAGGGACAAACACTGAAGCTTTCTTT
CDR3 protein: CASSLGTNTEAFF

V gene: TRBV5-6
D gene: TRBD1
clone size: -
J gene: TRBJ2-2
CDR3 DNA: TGTGCCAGCAGCTTAGGACAGGGTTATTGGGCCGGGGAGCTGTTTTTT
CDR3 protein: CASSLGQGYWAGELFF

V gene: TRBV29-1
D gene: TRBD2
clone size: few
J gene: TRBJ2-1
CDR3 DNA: TGCAGCTCTAAAGCGGGGGGGAACAACAATGAGCAGTTCTTC
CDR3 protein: CSSKAGGNNNEQFF

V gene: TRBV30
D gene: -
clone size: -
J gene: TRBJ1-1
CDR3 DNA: TGTGCCTGGTTTCGGGTGGGAACTGAAGCTTTCTTT
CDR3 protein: CAWFRVGTEAFF

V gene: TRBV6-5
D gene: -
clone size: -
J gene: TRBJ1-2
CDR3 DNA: TGTGCCAGCAGTTACTCGAAACTTGAGGGAAGGGCCTTC
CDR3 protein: CASSYSKLEGRAF

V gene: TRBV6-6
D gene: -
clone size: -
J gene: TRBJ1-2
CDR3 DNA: TGTGCCAGCAAACCCGGGTCCCTGAACTATGGCTACACCTTC
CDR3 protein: CASKPGSLNYGYTF

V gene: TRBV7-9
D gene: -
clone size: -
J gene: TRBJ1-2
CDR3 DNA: TGTGCCAGCAGCCGGTCGCTGGATGGCTACACCTTC
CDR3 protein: CASSRSLDGYTF

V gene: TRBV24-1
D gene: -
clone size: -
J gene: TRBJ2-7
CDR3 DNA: TGTGCCACTTCGTGGGGGGCGGACTACGAGCAGTACTTC
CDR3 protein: CATSWGADYEQYF

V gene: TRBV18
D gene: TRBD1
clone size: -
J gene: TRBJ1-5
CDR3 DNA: TGTGCCAGCTCACCCGACAGGGTAGGCAATCAGCCCCAGCATTTT
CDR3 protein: CASSPDRVGNQPQHF